This T cell receptor (beta chain) is drawn from a study of identical twins. Trimming removed 4 bases at V and 10 bases at J, with 13 bases between. This CDR3 is built from 12 residues. MiXCR, applied by TCRdb to the 5' RACE reads, yields one record per CDR3 protein. This table holds about 200,000 distinct CDR3 sequences, around 8.1% found once. This clonotype was recorded many times. Its antigen is currently unknown. Study-wide results and caveats: Part of the zero-insertion signal could reflect confounding by invariant MAIT and iNKT cells. Fewer insertions were carried by abundant cord blood beta clonotypes, but none was seen in memory repertoires.

The data were also submitted as part of a second study, on yellow fever vaccine responses in identical twins. This second report adds: After vaccination, twins' T cell response reportedly seemed partly convergent, partly personalized.

The sequence derives from a young woman in good health. The sequencing input was memory (CD45RO+) T cells sorted from blood. The chain recombines TRBV12-3 or TRBV12-4 with TRBJ1-1; no reliable D call. CDR3 amino acids: CASSSGGYLAFF. The CDR3 DNA reads as TGTGCCAGCAGTTCTGGCGGTTACTTAGCTTTCTTT.